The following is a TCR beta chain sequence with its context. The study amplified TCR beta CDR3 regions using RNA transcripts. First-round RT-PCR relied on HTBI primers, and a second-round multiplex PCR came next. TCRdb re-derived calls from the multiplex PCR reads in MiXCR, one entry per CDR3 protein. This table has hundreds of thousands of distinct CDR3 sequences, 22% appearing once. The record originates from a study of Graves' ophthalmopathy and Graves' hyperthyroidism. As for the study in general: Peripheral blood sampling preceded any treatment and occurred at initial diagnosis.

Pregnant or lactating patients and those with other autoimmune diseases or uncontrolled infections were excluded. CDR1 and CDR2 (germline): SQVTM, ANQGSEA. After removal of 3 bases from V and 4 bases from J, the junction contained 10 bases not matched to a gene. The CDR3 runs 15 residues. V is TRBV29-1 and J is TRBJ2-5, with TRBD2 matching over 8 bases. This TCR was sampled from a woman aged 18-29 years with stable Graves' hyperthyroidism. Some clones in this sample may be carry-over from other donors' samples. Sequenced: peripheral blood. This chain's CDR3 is CSVDRGTGGPETQYF. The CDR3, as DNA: TGCAGCGTTGACCGGGGGACGGGAGGGCCAGAGACCCAGTACTTC.